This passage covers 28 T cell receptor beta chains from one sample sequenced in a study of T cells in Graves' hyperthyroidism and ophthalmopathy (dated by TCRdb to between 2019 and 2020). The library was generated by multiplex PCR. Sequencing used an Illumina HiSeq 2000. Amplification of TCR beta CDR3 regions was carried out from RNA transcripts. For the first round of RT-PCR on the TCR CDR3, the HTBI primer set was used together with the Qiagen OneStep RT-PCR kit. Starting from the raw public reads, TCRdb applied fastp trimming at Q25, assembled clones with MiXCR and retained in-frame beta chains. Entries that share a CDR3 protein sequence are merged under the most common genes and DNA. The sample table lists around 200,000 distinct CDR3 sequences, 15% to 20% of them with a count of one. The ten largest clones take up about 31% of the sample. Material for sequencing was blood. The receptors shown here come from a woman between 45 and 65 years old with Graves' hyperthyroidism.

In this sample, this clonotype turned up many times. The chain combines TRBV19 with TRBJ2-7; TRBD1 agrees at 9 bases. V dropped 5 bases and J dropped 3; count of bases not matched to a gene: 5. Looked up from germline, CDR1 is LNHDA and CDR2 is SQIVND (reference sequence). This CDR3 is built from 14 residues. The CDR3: CASSPGQGFYEQYF. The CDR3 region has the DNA TGTGCCAGTAGTCCGGGACAGGGCTTCTACGAGCAGTACTTC.

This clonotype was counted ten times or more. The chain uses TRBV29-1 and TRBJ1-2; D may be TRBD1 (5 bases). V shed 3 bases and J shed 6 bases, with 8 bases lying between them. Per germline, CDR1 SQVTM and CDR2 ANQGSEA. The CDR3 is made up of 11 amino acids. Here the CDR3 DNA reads TGCAGCGTTGATGGAGGGGATGGCTACACCTTC. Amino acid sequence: CSVDGGDGYTF.

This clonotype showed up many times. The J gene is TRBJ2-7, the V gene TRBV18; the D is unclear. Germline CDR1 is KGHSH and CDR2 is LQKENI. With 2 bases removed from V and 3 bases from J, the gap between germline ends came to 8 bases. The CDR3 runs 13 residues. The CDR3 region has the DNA TGTGCCAGCTCACCAGACCCGGGCTACGAGCAGTACTTC. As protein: CASSPDPGYEQYF.

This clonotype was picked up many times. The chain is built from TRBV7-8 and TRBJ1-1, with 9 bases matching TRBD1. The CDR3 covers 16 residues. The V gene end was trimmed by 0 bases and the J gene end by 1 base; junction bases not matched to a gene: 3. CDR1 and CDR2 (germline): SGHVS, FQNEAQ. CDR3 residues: CASSLATGQGNTEAFF. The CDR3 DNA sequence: TGTGCCAGCAGCTTAGCGACGGGACAGGGGAACACTGAAGCTTTCTTT.

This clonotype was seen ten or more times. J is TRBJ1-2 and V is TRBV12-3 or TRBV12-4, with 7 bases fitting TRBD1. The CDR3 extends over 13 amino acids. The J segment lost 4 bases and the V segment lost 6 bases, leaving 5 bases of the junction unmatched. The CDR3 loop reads CASSPGQSYGYTF. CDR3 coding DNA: TGTGCCAGCAGCCCGGGACAGTCCTATGGCTACACCTTC.

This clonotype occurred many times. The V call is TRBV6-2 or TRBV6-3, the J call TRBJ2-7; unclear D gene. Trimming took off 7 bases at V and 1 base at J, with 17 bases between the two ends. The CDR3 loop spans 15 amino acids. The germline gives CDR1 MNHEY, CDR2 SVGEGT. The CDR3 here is CASTTGYYGSYEQYF. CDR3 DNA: TGTGCCAGCACCACGGGCTACTATGGATCCTACGAGCAGTACTTC.

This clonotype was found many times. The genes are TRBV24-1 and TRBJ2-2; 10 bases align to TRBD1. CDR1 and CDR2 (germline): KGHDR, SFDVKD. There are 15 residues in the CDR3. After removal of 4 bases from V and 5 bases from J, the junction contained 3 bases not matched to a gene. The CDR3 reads CATSDPGQGTGELFF. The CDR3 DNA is TGTGCCACCAGTGACCCGGGACAGGGGACCGGGGAGCTGTTTTTT.

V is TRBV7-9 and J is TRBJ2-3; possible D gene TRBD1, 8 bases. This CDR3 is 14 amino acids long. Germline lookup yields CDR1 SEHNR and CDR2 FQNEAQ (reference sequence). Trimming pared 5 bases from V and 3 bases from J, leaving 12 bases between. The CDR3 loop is CASSGQGGTDTQYF. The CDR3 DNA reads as TGTGCCAGCAGCGGACAGGGAGGGACAGATACGCAGTATTTT.

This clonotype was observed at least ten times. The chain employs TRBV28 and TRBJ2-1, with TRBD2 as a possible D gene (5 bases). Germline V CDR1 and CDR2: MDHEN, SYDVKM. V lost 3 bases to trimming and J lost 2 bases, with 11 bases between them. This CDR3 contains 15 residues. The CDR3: CASSFPEGPYNEQFF. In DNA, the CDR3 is TGTGCCAGCAGTTTCCCAGAGGGCCCCTACAATGAGCAGTTCTTC.

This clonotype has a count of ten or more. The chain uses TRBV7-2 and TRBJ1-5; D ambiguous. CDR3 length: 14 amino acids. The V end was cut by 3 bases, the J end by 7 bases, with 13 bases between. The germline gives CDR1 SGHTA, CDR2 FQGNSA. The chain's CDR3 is CASSFGRAEQPQHF. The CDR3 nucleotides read TGTGCCAGCAGCTTCGGGAGGGCGGAGCAGCCCCAGCATTTT.

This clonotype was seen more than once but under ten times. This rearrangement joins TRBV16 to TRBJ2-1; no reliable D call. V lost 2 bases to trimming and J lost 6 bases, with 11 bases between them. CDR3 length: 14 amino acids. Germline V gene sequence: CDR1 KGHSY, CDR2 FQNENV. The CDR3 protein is CASSQTAQPNEQFF. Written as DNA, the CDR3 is TGTGCCAGCAGCCAAACGGCTCAACCCAATGAGCAGTTCTTC.

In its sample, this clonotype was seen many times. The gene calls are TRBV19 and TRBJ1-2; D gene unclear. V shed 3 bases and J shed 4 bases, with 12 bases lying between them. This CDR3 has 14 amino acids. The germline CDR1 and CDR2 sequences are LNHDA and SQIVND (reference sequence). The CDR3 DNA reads TGTGCCAGTAGTATTACGGGCCGGAGCTATGGCTACACCTTC. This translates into CASSITGRSYGYTF.

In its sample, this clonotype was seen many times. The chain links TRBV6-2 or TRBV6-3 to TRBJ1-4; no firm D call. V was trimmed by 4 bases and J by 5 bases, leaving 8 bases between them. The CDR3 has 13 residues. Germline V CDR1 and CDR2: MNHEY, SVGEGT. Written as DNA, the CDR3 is TGTGCCAGCAGTTCCGGGCCAAATGAAAAACTGTTTTTT. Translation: CASSSGPNEKLFF.

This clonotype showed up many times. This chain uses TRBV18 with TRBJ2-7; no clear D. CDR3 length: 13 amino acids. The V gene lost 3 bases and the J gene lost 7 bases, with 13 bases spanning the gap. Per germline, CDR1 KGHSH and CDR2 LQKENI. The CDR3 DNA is TGTGCCAGCTCACCCCCCGGAAAGGAGGAGCAGTACTTC. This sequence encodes CASSPPGKEEQYF.

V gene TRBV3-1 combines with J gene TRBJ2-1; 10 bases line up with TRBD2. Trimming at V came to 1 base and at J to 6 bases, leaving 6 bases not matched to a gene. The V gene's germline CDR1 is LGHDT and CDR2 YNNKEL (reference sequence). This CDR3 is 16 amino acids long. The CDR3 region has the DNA TGTGCCAGCAGCCAAGGAGCGGGGGGGCAACTCAATGAGCAGTTCTTC. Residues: CASSQGAGGQLNEQFF.

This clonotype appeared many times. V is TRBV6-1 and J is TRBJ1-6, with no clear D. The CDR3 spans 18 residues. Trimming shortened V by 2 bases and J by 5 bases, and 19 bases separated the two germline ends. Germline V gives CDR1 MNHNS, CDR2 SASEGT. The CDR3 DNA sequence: TGTGCCAGCAGTGAAAGAGTGGCCGGGAGAGTAGATAATTCACCCCTCCACTTT. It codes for CASSERVAGRVDNSPLHF.

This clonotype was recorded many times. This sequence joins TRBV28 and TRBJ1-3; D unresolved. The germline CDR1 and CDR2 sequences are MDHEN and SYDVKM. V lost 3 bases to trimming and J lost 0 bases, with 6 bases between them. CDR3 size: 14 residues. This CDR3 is CASSFGSSGNTIYF. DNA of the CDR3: TGTGCCAGCAGTTTCGGCAGCTCTGGAAACACCATATATTTT.

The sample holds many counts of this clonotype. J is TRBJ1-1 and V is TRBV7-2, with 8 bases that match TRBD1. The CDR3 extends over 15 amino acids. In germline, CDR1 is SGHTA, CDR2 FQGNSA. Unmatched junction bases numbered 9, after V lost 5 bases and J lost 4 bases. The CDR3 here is CASSLWQGASTEAFF. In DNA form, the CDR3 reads TGTGCCAGCAGCCTCTGGCAGGGGGCGTCCACTGAAGCTTTCTTT.

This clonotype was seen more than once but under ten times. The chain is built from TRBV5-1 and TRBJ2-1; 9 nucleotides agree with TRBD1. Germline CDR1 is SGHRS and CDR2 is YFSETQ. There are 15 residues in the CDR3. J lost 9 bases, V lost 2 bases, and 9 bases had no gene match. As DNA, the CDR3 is TGCGCCAGCAGCTTTAGGACAGGGGAGGTAGGTGAGCAGTTCTTC. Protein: CASSFRTGEVGEQFF.

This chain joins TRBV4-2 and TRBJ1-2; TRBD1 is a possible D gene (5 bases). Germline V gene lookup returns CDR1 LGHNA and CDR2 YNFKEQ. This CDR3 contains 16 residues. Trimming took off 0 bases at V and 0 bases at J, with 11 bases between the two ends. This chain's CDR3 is CASSQELGDPNYGYTF. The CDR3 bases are TGTGCCAGCAGCCAAGAATTAGGGGACCCTAACTATGGCTACACCTTC.

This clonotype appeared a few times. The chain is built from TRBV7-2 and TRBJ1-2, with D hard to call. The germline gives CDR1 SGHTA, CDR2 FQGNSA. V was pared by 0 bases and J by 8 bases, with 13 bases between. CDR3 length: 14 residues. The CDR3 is CASSLAPGAEGYTF. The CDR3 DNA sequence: TGTGCCAGCAGCTTAGCCCCGGGCGCGGAAGGCTACACCTTC.

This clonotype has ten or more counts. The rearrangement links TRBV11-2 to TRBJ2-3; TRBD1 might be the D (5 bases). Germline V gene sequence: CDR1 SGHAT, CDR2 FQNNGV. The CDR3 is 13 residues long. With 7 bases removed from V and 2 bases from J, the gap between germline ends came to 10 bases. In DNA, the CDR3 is TGTGCCAGCACCCCGACAGCCACAGATACGCAGTATTTT. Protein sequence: CASTPTATDTQYF.

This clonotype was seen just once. The CDR3 reads CASSADSLGTDTQYF. The CDR3 region has the DNA TGTGCCAGCTCAGCCGACTCTTTGGGCACAGATACGCAGTATTTT. V is TRBV18 and J is TRBJ2-3; no firm D call. This CDR3 is built from 15 residues. Germline values: CDR1 KGHSH, CDR2 LQKENI. V lost 5 bases, J lost 1 base, and 13 bases lay in between.

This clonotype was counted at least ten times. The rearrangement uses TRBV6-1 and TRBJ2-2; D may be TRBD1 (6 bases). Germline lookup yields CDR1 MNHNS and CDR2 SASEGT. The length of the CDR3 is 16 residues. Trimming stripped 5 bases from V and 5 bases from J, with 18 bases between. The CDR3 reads CASSYLPGVRTGELFF. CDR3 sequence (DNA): TGTGCCAGCAGTTACTTACCAGGGGTGAGAACCGGGGAGCTGTTTTTT.

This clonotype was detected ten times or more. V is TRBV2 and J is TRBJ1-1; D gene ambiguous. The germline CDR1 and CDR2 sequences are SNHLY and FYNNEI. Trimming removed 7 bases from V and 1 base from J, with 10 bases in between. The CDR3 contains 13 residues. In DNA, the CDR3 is TGTGCCAGCACGGCGTCGACGAACACTGAAGCTTTCTTT. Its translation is CASTASTNTEAFF.

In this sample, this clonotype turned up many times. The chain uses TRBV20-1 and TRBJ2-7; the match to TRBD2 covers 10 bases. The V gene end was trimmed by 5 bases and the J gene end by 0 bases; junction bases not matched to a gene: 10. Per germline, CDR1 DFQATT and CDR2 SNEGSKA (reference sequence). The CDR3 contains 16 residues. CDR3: CSAPLSSGGYSYEQYF. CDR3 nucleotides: TGCAGTGCTCCACTTTCTAGCGGGGGATACTCCTACGAGCAGTACTTC.

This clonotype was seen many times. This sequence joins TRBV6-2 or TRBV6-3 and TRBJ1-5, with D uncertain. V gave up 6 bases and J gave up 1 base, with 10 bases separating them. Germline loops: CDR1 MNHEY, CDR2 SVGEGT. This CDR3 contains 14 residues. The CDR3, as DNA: TGTGCCAGCAGCCTAAGACCAAGCAATCAGCCCCAGCATTTT. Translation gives CASSLRPSNQPQHF.

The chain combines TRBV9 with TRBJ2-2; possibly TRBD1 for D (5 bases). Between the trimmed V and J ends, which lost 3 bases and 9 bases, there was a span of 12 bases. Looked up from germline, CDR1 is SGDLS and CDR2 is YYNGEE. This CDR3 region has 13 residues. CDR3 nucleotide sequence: TGTGCCAGCAGCGAGGGGCTCGGCAGGGAGCTGTTTTTT. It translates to CASSEGLGRELFF.